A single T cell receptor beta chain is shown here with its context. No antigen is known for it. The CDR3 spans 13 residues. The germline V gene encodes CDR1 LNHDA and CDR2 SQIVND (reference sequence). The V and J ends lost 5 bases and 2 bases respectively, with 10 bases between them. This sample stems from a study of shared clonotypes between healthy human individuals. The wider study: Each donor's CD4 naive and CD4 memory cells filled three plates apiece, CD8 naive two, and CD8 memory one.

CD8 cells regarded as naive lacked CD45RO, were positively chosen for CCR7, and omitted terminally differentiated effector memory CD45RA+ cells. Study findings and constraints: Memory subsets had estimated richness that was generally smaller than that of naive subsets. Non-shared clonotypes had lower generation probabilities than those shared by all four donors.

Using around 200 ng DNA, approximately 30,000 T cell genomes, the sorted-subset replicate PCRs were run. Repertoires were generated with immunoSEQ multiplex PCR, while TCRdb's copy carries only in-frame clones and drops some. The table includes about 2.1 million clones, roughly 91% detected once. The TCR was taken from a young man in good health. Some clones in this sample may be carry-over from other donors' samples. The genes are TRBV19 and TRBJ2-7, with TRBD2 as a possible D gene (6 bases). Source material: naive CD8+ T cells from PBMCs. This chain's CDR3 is CASSFGGAYEQYF. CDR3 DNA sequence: TGTGCCAGTAGTTTCGGAGGGGCCTACGAGCAGTACTTC.